Sequencing of this TCR beta chain was carried out in a study of blood T cells in healthy people across ages. There are a few counts of this clonotype. A minimum of 7 million PBMCs was isolated per sample. A second about 7 to 11 cycle PCR used barcoded and J-beta primers. TCRdb ran MiXCR on the 5' RACE reads and lists one entry per CDR3 protein. The data contain some 760,000 distinct CDR3 sequences, 20% to 25% of them singletons. The CDR3 has 14 amino acids. After removal of 1 base from V and 5 bases from J, the junction contained 4 bases not matched to a gene. CDR1 and CDR2 (germline): LGHNA, YNFKEQ. Another study also made use of these data, one on T cells of mothers and their children.

The chain combines TRBV4-2 with TRBJ1-1; 7 bases match TRBD1. This TCR was recovered from a boy aged 5-17 years in good health. Sequenced: blood. The CDR3 sequence is CASSQGQGTTEAFF. CDR3 DNA sequence: TGTGCCAGCAGCCAAGGACAGGGAACAACTGAAGCTTTCTTT.